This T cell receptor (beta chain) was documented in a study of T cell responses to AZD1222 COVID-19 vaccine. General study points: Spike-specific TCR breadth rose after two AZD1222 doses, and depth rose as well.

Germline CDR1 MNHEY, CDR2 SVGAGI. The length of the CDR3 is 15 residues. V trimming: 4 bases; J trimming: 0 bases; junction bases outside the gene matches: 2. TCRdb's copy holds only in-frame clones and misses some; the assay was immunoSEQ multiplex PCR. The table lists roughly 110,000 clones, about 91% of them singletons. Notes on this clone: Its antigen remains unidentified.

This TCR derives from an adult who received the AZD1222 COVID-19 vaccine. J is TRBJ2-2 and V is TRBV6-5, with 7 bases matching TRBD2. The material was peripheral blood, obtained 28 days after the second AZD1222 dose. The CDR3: CASSFGGSNTGELFF. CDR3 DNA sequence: TGTGCCAGCAGTTTCGGGGGGTCGAACACCGGGGAGCTGTTTTTT.